The 10 T cell receptor beta chains in this list originate from one sample, sequenced in a study of cytotoxic CD8 clonotypes in ibrutinib-treated CLL. The assay was immunoSEQ multiplex PCR, and TCRdb's table has in-frame clones only and misses some. The sample has approximately 92,000 clones; roughly 80% are singletons. Sample: PBMCs, taken after 24 months of ibrutinib treatment. These receptor sequences come from a human donor with chronic lymphocytic leukemia.

The chain is built from TRBV7-9 and TRBJ2-7; a weak D match, TRBD2 (6 bases). The CDR3 consists of 13 residues. Between the trimmed V and J ends, which lost 5 bases and 0 bases, there was a span of 8 bases. Germline V gene sequence: CDR1 SEHNR, CDR2 FQNEAQ (reference sequence). The CDR3 DNA reads TGTGCCAGCAGCCCTAGCGCCTCCTACGAGCAGTACTTC. It translates to CASSPSASYEQYF.

This clone turned up a few times. The rearrangement links TRBV28 to TRBJ1-5; D might be TRBD1 (6 bases). The germline V gene encodes CDR1 MDHEN and CDR2 SYDVKM. V was clipped by 6 bases and J by 1 base, with 7 bases between them. The CDR3 has 13 amino acids. The DNA of the CDR3 is TGTGCCAGCAGGCAGGGGAGCAATCAGCCCCAGCATTTT. Its protein product is CASRQGSNQPQHF.

The chain carries TRBV18 and TRBJ1-4, with D uncertain. The germline V gene has CDR1 KGHSH and CDR2 LQKENI. Trimming removed 2 bases at V and 5 bases at J, with 12 bases between. This CDR3 has 15 amino acids. DNA of the CDR3: TGTGCCAGCTCACCAAGAACCGATAAGAATGAAAAACTGTTTTTT. Encoded protein: CASSPRTDKNEKLFF.

This clone was counted a few times. The rearrangement links TRBV18 to TRBJ1-1; the D is unclear. V lost 2 bases and J lost 4, with 8 bases in between. From germline, CDR1 is KGHSH and CDR2 LQKENI. The CDR3 loop spans 13 amino acids. The CDR3 bases are TGTGCCAGCTCACCAGGGTCGGGCACTGAAGCTTTCTTT. This translates into CASSPGSGTEAFF.

V is TRBV4-1 and J is TRBJ1-5; D not resolved. Germline V gives CDR1 MGHRA, CDR2 YSYEKL. V was clipped by 0 bases and J by 10 bases, with 13 bases between them. There are 14 residues in the CDR3. CDR3 bases: TGCGCCAGCAGCCAAGAAGGCGACCCTGGCCCCCAGCATTTT. Translating gives CASSQEGDPGPQHF.

The V gene is TRBV14, the J gene TRBJ2-7; D possibly corresponds to TRBD1 (6 bases). The length of the CDR3 is 18 residues. Per germline, CDR1 SGHDN and CDR2 FVKESK. V was trimmed by 3 bases and J by 7 bases, leaving 28 bases between them. In nucleotides, the CDR3 is TGTGCCAGCAGCCAGCATACAACAGGGCACAGGTGGCTGGGGGAGCAGTACTTC. Its protein product is CASSQHTTGHRWLGEQYF.

J is TRBJ2-6 and V is TRBV11-2; TRBD1 or TRBD2 may be the D gene (5 bases each). CDR1 and CDR2 (germline): SGHAT, FQNNGV. The CDR3 is made up of 16 amino acids. Trimming shortened V by 5 bases and J by 0 bases, and 11 bases separated the two germline ends. CDR3 DNA: TGTGCCAGCAGCCGGGACCGACGCTCTGGGGCCAACGTCCTGACTTTC. Protein: CASSRDRRSGANVLTF.

V is TRBV18 and J is TRBJ1-4; possible D gene TRBD1, 5 bases. The V gene lost 3 bases and the J gene lost 4 bases, with 21 bases spanning the gap. Germline V gene lookup returns CDR1 KGHSH and CDR2 LQKENI. The CDR3 has 18 residues. CDR3 nucleotide sequence: TGTGCCAGCTCACCGCTCCCGATAGCGGGGGGAAGTAATGAAAAACTGTTTTTT. This codes for CASSPLPIAGGSNEKLFF.

The rearrangement joins TRBV6-4 to TRBJ2-1, with 9 bases matching TRBD2. Looked up from germline, CDR1 is MRHNA and CDR2 is SNTAGT. V was clipped by 5 bases and J by 2 bases; unmatched bases: 7. There are 16 residues in the CDR3. CDR3 loop: CASSPRAGGPYNEQFF. In DNA, the CDR3 is TGTGCCAGCAGTCCAAGAGCGGGGGGCCCCTACAATGAGCAGTTCTTC.

The genes are TRBV5-4 and TRBJ2-1, with unresolved D. Germline V gene sequence: CDR1 SGHNT, CDR2 YYREEE (reference sequence). Trimming stripped 2 bases from V and 0 bases from J, with 6 bases between. The CDR3 contains 14 residues. CDR3 nucleotides: TGTGCCAGCAGCTTAAAGGGCTCCTACAATGAGCAGTTCTTC. Its translation is CASSLKGSYNEQFF.